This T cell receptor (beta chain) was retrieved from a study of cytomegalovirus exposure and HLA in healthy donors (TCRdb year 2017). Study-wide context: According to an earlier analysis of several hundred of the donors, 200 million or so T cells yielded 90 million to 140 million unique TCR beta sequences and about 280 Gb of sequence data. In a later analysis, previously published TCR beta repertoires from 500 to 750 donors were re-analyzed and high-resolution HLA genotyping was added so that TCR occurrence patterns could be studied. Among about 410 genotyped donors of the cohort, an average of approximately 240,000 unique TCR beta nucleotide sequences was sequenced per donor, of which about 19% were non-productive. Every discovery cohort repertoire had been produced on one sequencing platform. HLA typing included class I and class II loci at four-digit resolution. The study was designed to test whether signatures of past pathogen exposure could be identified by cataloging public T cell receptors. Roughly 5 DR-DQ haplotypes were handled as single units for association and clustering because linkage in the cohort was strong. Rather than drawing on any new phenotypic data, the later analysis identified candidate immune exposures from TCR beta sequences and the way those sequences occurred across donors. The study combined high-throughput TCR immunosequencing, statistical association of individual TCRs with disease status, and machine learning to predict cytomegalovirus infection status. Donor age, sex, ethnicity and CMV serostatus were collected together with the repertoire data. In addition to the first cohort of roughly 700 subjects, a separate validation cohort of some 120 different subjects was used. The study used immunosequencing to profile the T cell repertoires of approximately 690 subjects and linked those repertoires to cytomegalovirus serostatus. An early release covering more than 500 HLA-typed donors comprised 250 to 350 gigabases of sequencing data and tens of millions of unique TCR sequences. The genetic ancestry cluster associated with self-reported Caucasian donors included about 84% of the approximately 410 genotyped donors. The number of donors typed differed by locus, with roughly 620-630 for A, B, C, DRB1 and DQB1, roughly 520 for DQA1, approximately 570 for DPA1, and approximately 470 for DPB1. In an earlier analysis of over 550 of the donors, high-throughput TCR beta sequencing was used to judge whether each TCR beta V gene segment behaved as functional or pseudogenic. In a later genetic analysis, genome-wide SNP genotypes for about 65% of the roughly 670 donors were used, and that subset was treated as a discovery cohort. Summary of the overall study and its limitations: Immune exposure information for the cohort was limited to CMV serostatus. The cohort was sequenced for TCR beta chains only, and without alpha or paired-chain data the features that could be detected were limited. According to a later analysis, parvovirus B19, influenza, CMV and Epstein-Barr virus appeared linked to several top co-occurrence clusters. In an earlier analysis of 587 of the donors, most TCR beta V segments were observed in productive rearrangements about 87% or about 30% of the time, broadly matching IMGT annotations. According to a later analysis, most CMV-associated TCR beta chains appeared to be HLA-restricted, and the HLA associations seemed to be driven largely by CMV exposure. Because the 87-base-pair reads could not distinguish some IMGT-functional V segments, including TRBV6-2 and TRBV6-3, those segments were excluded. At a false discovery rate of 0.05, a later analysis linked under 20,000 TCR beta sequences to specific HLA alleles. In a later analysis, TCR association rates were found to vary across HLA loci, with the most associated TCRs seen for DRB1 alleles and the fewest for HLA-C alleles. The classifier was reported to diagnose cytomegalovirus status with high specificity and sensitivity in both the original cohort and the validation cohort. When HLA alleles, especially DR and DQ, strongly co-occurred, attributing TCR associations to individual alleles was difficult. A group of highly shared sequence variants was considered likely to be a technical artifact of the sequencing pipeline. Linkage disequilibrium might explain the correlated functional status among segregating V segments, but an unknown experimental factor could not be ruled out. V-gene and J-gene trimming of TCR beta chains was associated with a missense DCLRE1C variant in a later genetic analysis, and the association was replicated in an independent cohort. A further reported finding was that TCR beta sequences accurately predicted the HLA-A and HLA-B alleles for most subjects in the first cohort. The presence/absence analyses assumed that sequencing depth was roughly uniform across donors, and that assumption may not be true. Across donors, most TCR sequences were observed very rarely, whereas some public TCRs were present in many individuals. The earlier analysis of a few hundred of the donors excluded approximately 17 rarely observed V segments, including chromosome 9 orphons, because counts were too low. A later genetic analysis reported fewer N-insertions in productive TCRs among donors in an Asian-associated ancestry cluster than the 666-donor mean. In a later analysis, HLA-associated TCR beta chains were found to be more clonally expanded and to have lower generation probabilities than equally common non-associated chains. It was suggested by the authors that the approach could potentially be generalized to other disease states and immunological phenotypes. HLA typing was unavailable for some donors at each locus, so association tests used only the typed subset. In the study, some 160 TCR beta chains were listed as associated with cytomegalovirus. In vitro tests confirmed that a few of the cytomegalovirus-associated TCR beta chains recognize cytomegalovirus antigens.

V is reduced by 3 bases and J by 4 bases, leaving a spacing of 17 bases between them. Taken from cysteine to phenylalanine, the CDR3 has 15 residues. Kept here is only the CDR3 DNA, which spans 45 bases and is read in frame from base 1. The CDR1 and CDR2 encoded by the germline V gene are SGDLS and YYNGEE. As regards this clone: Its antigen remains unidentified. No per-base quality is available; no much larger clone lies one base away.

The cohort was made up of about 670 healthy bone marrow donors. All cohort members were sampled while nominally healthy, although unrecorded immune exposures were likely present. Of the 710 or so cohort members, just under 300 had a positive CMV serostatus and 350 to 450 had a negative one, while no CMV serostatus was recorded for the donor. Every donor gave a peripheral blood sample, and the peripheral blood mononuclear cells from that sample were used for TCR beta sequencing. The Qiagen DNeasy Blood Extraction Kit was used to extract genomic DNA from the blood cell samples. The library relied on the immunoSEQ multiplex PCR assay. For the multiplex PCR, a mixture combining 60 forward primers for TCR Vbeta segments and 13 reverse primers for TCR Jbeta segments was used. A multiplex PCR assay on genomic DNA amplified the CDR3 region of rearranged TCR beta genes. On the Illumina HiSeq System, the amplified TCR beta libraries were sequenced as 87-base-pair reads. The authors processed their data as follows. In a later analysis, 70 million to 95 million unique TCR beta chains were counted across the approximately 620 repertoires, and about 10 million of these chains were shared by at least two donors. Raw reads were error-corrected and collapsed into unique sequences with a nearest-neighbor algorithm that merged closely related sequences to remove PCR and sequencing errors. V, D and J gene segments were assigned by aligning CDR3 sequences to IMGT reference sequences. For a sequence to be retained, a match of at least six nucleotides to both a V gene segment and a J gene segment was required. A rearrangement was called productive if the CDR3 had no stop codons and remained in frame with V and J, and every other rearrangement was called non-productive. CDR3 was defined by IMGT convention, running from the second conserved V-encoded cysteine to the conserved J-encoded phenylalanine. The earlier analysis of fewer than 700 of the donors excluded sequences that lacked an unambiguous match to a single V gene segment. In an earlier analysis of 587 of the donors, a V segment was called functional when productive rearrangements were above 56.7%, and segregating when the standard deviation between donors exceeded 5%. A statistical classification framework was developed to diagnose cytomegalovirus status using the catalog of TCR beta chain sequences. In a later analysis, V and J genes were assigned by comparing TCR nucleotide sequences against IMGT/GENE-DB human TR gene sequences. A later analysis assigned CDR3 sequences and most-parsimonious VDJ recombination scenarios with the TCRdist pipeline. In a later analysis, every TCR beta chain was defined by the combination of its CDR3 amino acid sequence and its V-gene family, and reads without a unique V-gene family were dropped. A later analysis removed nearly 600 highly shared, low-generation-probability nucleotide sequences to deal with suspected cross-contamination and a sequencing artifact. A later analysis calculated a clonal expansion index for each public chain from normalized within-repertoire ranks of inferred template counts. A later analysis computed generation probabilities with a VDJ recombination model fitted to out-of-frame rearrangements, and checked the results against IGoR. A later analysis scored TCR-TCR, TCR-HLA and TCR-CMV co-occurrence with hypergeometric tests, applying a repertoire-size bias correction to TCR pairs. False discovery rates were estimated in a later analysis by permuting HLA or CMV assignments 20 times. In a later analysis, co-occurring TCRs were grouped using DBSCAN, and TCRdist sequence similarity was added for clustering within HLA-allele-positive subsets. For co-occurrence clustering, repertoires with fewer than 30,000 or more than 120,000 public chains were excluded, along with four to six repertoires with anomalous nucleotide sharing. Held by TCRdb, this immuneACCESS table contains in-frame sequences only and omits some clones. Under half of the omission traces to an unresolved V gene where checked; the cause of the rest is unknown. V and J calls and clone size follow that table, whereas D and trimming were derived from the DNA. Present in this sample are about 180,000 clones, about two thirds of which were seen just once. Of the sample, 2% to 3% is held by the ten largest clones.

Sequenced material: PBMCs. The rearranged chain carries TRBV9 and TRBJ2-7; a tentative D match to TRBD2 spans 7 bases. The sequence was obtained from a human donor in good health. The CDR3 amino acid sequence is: CASSAPGEGEYEQYF. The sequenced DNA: TGTGCCAGCAGCGCCCCCGGGGAGGGGGAATACGAGCAGTACTTC.